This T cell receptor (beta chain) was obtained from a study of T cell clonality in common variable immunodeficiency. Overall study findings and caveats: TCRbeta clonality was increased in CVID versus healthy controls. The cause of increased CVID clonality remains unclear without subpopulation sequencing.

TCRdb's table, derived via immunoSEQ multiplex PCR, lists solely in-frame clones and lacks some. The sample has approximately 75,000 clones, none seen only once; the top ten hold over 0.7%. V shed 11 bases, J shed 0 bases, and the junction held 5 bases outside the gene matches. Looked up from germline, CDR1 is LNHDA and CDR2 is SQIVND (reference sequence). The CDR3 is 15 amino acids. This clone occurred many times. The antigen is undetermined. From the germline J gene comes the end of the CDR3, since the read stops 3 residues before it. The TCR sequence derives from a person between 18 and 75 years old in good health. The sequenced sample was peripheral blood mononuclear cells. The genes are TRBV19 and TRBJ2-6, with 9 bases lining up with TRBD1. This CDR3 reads CAVGQGLSGANVLTF. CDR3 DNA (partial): TGTGCCGTGGGACAGGGCCTCTCTGGGGCCAACGTC.